These 29 T cell receptor beta chains share one sample of origin, sequenced in a study of blood T cell repertoires in COVID-19. TCRdb's table, derived via immunoSEQ multiplex PCR, lists solely in-frame clones and lacks some. Among about 140,000 clones, roughly 81% were seen once, and the ten largest hold more than 8.5%. Sequenced sample: peripheral blood. The receptors here all came from a woman between 45 and 65 years old with active or convalescent COVID-19.

V usage is TRBV24-1 and J usage is TRBJ2-1, with 7 bases that match TRBD2. The CDR3 is 16 residues long. Trimming removed 3 bases from V and 0 bases from J; junction bases left unmatched: 4. The V gene's germline CDR1 is KGHDR and CDR2 SFDVKD. CDR3 nucleotide sequence: TGTGCCACCAGTGATGGTCGGGGGGTCTCCTACAATGAGCAGTTCTTC. It translates to CATSDGRGVSYNEQFF.

This clone was detected only a few times. The CDR3 nucleotides are TGCAGCGTTGAAGAGGCCAGAGGGTCAGGAAACACCATATATTTT. Translated: CSVEEARGSGNTIYF. The chain is built from TRBV29-1 and TRBJ1-3, with no clear D. The CDR3 sequence is 15 residues long. Trimming pared 0 bases from V and 4 bases from J, leaving 13 bases between. Germline V gene lookup returns CDR1 SQVTM and CDR2 ANQGSEA. The whole variable domain, remainder taken from reference TRBV29-1 and TRBJ1-3, is SAVISQKPSRDICQRGTSLTIQCQVDSQVTMMFWYRQQPGQSLTLIATANQGSEATYESGFVIDKFPISRPNLTFSTLTVSNMSPEDSSIYLCSVEEARGSGNTIYFGEGSWLTVV.

The chain carries TRBV21-1 and TRBJ2-3; TRBD2, as called in the table, went unchecked against the DNA. TRBV21-1 is annotated as a pseudogene. This CDR3 is built from 16 residues. The CDR3 nucleotides are TGTGCCAGCAGCAAACCCAGCGGGGGCCGCACAGATACGCAGTATTTT. Protein sequence: CASSKPSGGRTDTQYF.

The chain employs TRBV5-5 and TRBJ1-6; 7 bases are shared with TRBD1. Germline V gene data show CDR1 as SGHKS and CDR2 as YYEKEE (reference sequence). V shed 0 bases, J shed 9 bases, and the junction held 9 bases outside the gene matches. The CDR3 is 16 amino acids. CDR3 region: CASSLGQGQNSSPLHF. In nucleotides, the CDR3 is TGTGCCAGCAGCTTGGGACAGGGTCAAAACAGTTCACCCCTCCACTTT.

CDR3 bases: TGCGCCAGCAGCCTTGACCCTGACTCCGGAGGCTACACCTTC. It yields the protein CASSLDPDSGGYTF. This rearrangement joins TRBV5-1 to TRBJ1-2; D remains ambiguous. Deletions cut 4 bases from V and 8 bases from J, with 18 bases between. CDR3 length: 14 residues. The germline gives CDR1 SGHRS, CDR2 YFSETQ.

This chain joins TRBV30 and TRBJ2-7, with 8 positions matching TRBD1. J was trimmed by 6 bases and V by 6 bases; bases with no gene match: 4. The CDR3 has 11 residues. The germline CDR1 and CDR2 sequences are GTSNPN and SVGIG (reference sequence). The CDR3 DNA is TGTGCCTGTTCAACAGGGGGCGAGCAGTACTTC. Translated: CACSTGGEQYF. Supplemented by reference TRBV30 and TRBJ2-7, the full variable domain reads SQTIHQWPATLVQPVGSPLSLECTVEGTSNPNLYWYRQAAGRGLQLLFYSVGIGQISSEVPQNLSASRPQDRQFILSSKKLLLSDSGFYLCACSTGGEQYFGPGTRLTVT.

This chain connects TRBV6-1 to TRBJ2-7; possibly TRBD1 for D (6 bases). Germline CDR1 MNHNS, CDR2 SASEGT. This CDR3 region has 15 residues. Between the trimmed V and J ends, which lost 3 bases and 2 bases, there was a span of 14 bases. The CDR3 here is CASSEGSGAAYEQYF. As DNA, the CDR3 is TGTGCCAGCAGTGAGGGGTCAGGGGCTGCCTACGAGCAGTACTTC.

This chain links TRBV5-8 with TRBJ1-5, with D possibly being TRBD1 (6 bases). The CDR3 contains 13 residues. With 7 bases removed from V and 4 bases from J, the gap between germline ends came to 12 bases. Germline CDR1 and CDR2: SGHTS and YDEGEE. This CDR3 reads CASGGQLNQPQHF. The CDR3 coding sequence is TGTGCCAGCGGAGGACAGCTGAATCAGCCCCAGCATTTT.

The genes are TRBV10-3 and TRBJ2-1, with 9 bases aligning to TRBD2. This CDR3 spans 16 amino acids. V was clipped by 4 bases and J by 5 bases; unmatched bases: 9. Germline V gene lookup returns CDR1 ENHRY and CDR2 SYGVKD. The CDR3: CAISASSGAGDNEQFF. CDR3 nucleotide sequence: TGTGCCATCAGTGCCTCTAGCGGGGCCGGCGACAATGAGCAGTTCTTC.

The chain carries TRBV7-2 and TRBJ1-4; D possibly corresponds to TRBD1 (6 bases). CDR1 is SGHTA, CDR2 FQGNSA, per germline. V lost 2 bases to trimming and J lost 1 base, with 14 bases between them. The CDR3 sequence is 17 residues long. The CDR3: CASSLSRGGGTNEKLFF. Here the CDR3 DNA reads TGTGCCAGCAGCTTAAGCCGAGGGGGGGGAACTAATGAAAAACTGTTTTTT. The full variable domain, completed using reference TRBV7-2 and TRBJ1-4, is GAGVSQSPSNKVTEKGKDVELRCDPISGHTALYWYRQSLGQGLEFLIYFQGNSAPDKSGLPSDRFSAERTGGSVSTLTIQRTQQEDSAVYLCASSLSRGGGTNEKLFFGSGTQLSVL.

The chain recombines TRBV4-1 with TRBJ1-4; 8 nucleotides match TRBD1. In germline, CDR1 is MGHRA, CDR2 YSYEKL. This CDR3 is built from 15 residues. The V and J ends lost 1 base and 8 bases, in that order; junction bases with no gene match: 6. DNA for the CDR3: TGCGCCAGCAGCCAAGGGGGACAGGATGGGGAAAAACTGTTTTTT. Protein product: CASSQGGQDGEKLFF.

This clone was recorded only once. CDR3 loop: CASSKRTGENTEAFF. The CDR3 nucleotides read TGTGCCAGCAGCAAACGGACAGGGGAGAACACTGAAGCTTTCTTT. The chain is built from TRBV7-6 and TRBJ1-1; TRBD1 agrees at 9 bases. Germline CDR1 and CDR2: SGHVS and FNYEAQ. J gave up 1 base and V 5 bases, and 5 bases lay outside the gene matches. The CDR3 consists of 15 residues.

The chain recombines TRBV27 with TRBJ2-7, with D perhaps matching TRBD2 (6 bases). The CDR3 covers 13 residues. Trimming stripped 3 bases from V and 3 bases from J, with 9 bases between. Germline V CDR1 and CDR2: MNHEY, SMNVEV (reference sequence). The CDR3 loop is CASSFQGGYEQYF. The CDR3 DNA reads TGTGCCAGCAGTTTCCAGGGAGGCTACGAGCAGTACTTC.

The chain combines TRBV3-1 (or the pseudogene TRBV3-2) with TRBJ1-1; D is perhaps TRBD1 (6 bases). The CDR3 totals 16 residues. Trimming took off 4 bases at V and 5 bases at J, with 20 bases between the two ends. CDR1 and CDR2 (germline): LGHDT, YNNKEL (reference sequence). In DNA, the CDR3 is TGTGCCAGCAGCCCAAGCGTGTACAGGGTATGGACTGAAGCTTTCTTT. This codes for CASSPSVYRVWTEAFF.

V is TRBV15 and J is TRBJ2-3, with 9 bases fitting TRBD1. Trimming cost V 5 bases and J 4 bases; bases outside gene matches: 10. This CDR3 contains 16 residues. The germline V gene has CDR1 LNHNV and CDR2 YYDKDF (reference sequence). CDR3 sequence: CATSSATGGLADTQYF. The CDR3 bases are TGTGCCACCAGCTCCGCTACAGGGGGCTTGGCAGATACGCAGTATTTT.

This clone has more than one count but fewer than ten. V gene TRBV25-1 combines with J gene TRBJ1-1, with 8 nucleotides matching TRBD1. V shed 3 bases, J shed 3 bases, and the junction held 6 bases outside the gene matches. This CDR3 is 15 amino acids long. From germline, CDR1 is MGHDK and CDR2 SYGVNS. The CDR3 DNA reads as TGTGCCAGCAGTGAGTCACAGGGGGGGGACACTGAAGCTTTCTTT. Translating gives CASSESQGGDTEAFF.

The chain joins TRBV7-3 to TRBJ1-1; 9 positions match TRBD1. The trim removed 5 bases at V and 4 bases at J, leaving 8 bases unmatched. This CDR3 is 15 amino acids long. Germline CDR1 and CDR2: SGHTA and FQGTGA. CDR3 protein: CASSPTGQGSTEAFF. The CDR3 bases are TGTGCCAGCAGCCCGACGGGACAGGGATCCACTGAAGCTTTCTTT.

This clone was counted a single time. The chain has TRBV9 and TRBJ2-2, with no clear D. This CDR3 has 15 amino acids. CDR1 SGDLS and CDR2 YYNGEE come from the germline V gene. Trimming pared 5 bases from V and 7 bases from J, leaving 18 bases between. DNA for the CDR3: TGTGCCAGCAGTGGAAGCGCGTTTGGTAACGGGGAGCTGTTTTTT. Residues: CASSGSAFGNGELFF. The complete variable domain, with remaining parts taken from reference TRBV9 and TRBJ2-2, reads DSGVTQTPKHLITATGQRVTLRCSPRSGDLSVYWYQQSLDQGLQFLIQYYNGEERAKGNILERFSAQQFPDLHSELNLSSLELGDSALYFCASSGSAFGNGELFFGEGSRLTVL.

In this sample, this clone turned up a few times. The chain couples TRBV18 to TRBJ2-1, with a tentative D call TRBD1 (7 bases). The CDR3 extends over 17 amino acids. The ends were cut back, 1 base at V and 0 bases at J, with 13 bases in the middle. Germline assignment: CDR1 KGHSH and CDR2 LQKENI. The CDR3 sequence: CASSPLAGQSSYNEQFF. The CDR3 DNA sequence: TGTGCCAGCTCACCACTTGCGGGACAGAGCTCCTACAATGAGCAGTTCTTC.

The chain links TRBV7-2 to TRBJ2-3, with D tentatively TRBD1 (6 bases). This CDR3 is built from 15 residues. Germline CDR1 SGHTA, CDR2 FQGNSA. The ends were cut back, 1 base at V and 1 base at J, with 9 bases in the middle. The DNA for the CDR3 is TGTGCCAGCAGCTTAGAAGCAGGGGGCACAGATACGCAGTATTTT. This translates into CASSLEAGGTDTQYF.

This chain connects TRBV19 to TRBJ2-1; 9 nucleotides line up with TRBD1. This CDR3 is built from 16 residues. Germline-derived CDR1 and CDR2 are LNHDA and SQIVND (reference sequence). The junction had 7 bases not matched to a gene; V was cut back by 5 bases and J by 2 bases. The CDR3 protein is CASSRLGQGTYNEQFF. The CDR3 nucleotides read TGTGCCAGTAGTCGATTAGGACAGGGGACCTACAATGAGCAGTTCTTC.

V gene TRBV4-3 combines with J gene TRBJ1-2, with a possible D match to TRBD1 (5 bases). The CDR3 is made up of 14 amino acids. Deletions cut 1 base from V and 3 bases from J, with 9 bases between. Looked up from germline, CDR1 is LGHNA and CDR2 is YSLEER. The CDR3 bases are TGCGCCAGCAGCCAAGCGTTAGGGGACTATGGCTACACCTTC. It is translated as CASSQALGDYGYTF.

The rearrangement joins TRBV7-8 to TRBJ2-3; D may be TRBD1 (6 bases). There are 13 residues in the CDR3. Trimming shortened V by 6 bases and J by 2 bases, and 9 bases separated the two germline ends. The germline V gene encodes CDR1 SGHVS and CDR2 FQNEAQ. The CDR3 DNA reads TGTGCCAGCAGAACAGGGCTCACAGATACGCAGTATTTT. Amino acids: CASRTGLTDTQYF.

This chain links TRBV2 with TRBJ2-3, with 11 bases identical to TRBD2. The germline V gene has CDR1 SNHLY and CDR2 FYNNEI. V shed 7 bases, J shed 2 bases, and the junction held 8 bases outside the gene matches. The CDR3 is 16 residues long. CDR3 DNA sequence: TGTGCCAGCATGGGCCGACTAGCGGGGTACACAGATACGCAGTATTTT. Its translation is CASMGRLAGYTDTQYF.

This chain joins TRBV20-1 and TRBJ2-2, with TRBD2 as a possible D gene (5 bases). This CDR3 comprises 11 residues. Trimming took 5 bases from V and 10 from J, leaving 11 bases between them. Per the germline V gene, CDR1 is DFQATT and CDR2 is SNEGSKA (reference sequence). The CDR3 DNA follows: TGCAGTGCTGGGAAACGGGAGGAGCTGTTTTTT. It encodes CSAGKREELFF.

This chain joins TRBV7-2 and TRBJ2-7; D gene uncertain. Trimming left V 2 bases short and J 0 bases short, with 5 bases between. The CDR3 has 13 amino acids. Germline lookup yields CDR1 SGHTA and CDR2 FQGNSA. CDR3 residues: CASSLSSSYEQYF. DNA for the CDR3: TGTGCCAGCAGCTTATCGAGCTCCTACGAGCAGTACTTC.

The chain has TRBV3-1 (or the pseudogene TRBV3-2) and TRBJ1-4, with a tentative D call TRBD1 (6 bases). Deletions cut 1 base from V and 8 bases from J, with 11 bases between. CDR3 length: 14 amino acids. Germline V gives CDR1 LGHDT, CDR2 YNNKEL (reference sequence). The CDR3 sequence: CASSQVLQGEKLFF. For the CDR3, the DNA is TGTGCCAGCAGCCAAGTCCTACAGGGCGAAAAACTGTTTTTT.

The chain recombines TRBV7-2 with TRBJ2-1, with a weak D call TRBD2 (7 bases). Between the trimmed V and J ends, which lost 1 base and 4 bases, there was a span of 14 bases. The CDR3 covers 16 residues. Looked up from germline, CDR1 is SGHTA and CDR2 is FQGNSA. CDR3 loop: CASSLGGGPPYNEQFF. CDR3 nucleotides: TGTGCCAGCAGCTTAGGGGGGGGGCCACCTTACAATGAGCAGTTCTTC.

This chain joins TRBV7-2 and TRBJ1-1, with D possibly TRBD1 on 5 matching bases. In germline, CDR1 is SGHTA, CDR2 FQGNSA. The CDR3 covers 15 residues. The germline V and J ends were trimmed by 7 bases and 6 bases, with 21 bases remaining between them. The CDR3 region is CASTTGLTDGPEAFF. CDR3 nucleotides: TGTGCCAGCACCACGGGACTGACCGACGGCCCTGAAGCTTTCTTT. Drawing the rest from reference TRBV7-2 and TRBJ1-1, the complete variable domain is GAGVSQSPSNKVTEKGKDVELRCDPISGHTALYWYRQSLGQGLEFLIYFQGNSAPDKSGLPSDRFSAERTGGSVSTLTIQRTQQEDSAVYLCASTTGLTDGPEAFFGQGTRLTVV.